The 21 T cell receptor beta chains below all came from one sample that was sequenced in a study of blood T cells in healthy people across ages. A second PCR, run for roughly 7 to 12 cycles, used a sample-barcoded 5' primer plus a J-beta primer mix. From the 5' RACE reads, TCRdb called clonotypes with MiXCR, one entry per CDR3 protein. Of under 2 million distinct CDR3 sequences listed, approximately 32% are singletons. Source material: blood. The receptors originated from a woman in her twenties or thirties in good health.

The V and J genes are TRBV19 and TRBJ2-6; D remains unclear. The germline V and J ends were trimmed by 6 bases and 0 bases, with 12 bases remaining between them. The CDR3 sequence is 16 residues long. CDR1 and CDR2 (germline): LNHDA, SQIVND (reference sequence). Here the CDR3 reads CASSPLLSSGANVLTF. The DNA of the CDR3 is TGTGCCAGTAGCCCCTTATTAAGCTCTGGGGCCAACGTCCTGACTTTC.

This chain links TRBV29-1 with TRBJ1-2; TRBD1 matches at 9 bases. J was trimmed by 0 bases and V by 7 bases; bases with no gene match: 3. CDR1 and CDR2 from the germline V gene are SQVTM and ANQGSEA. The CDR3 has 13 amino acids. As DNA, the CDR3 is TGCAGCGGGGGACAGGGCACTAACTATGGCTACACCTTC. Its translation: CSGGQGTNYGYTF.

In its sample, this clonotype was seen a few times. The CDR3 nucleotides are TGCGCCAGCAGCTGGGACGCGTGGACTAGCAGCGAGCAGTTCTTC. It codes for CASSWDAWTSSEQFF. The V gene is TRBV5-1, the J gene TRBJ2-1; 8 bases match TRBD2. The V gene end was trimmed by 3 bases and the J gene end by 10 bases; junction bases not matched to a gene: 12. Germline assignment: CDR1 SGHRS and CDR2 YFSETQ. The CDR3 loop spans 15 amino acids.

J is TRBJ2-2 and V is TRBV7-3; D tentatively reads TRBD1 or TRBD2 (5 bases each). This CDR3 region has 15 residues. The V end lost 2 bases, the J end lost 6 bases, and 13 bases lay between the germline ends. The germline gives CDR1 SGHTA, CDR2 FQGTGA. The CDR3 coding sequence is TGTGCCAGCAGCTTATTGGGGGAAGGAGCCGGGGAGCTGTTTTTT. Protein product: CASSLLGEGAGELFF.

DNA for the CDR3: TGCAGCGTTGAATCCCAGGAAAAACTGTTTTTT. Its protein product is CSVESQEKLFF. V and J are TRBV29-1 and TRBJ1-4; no firm D call. Germline V CDR1 and CDR2: SQVTM, ANQGSEA. The CDR3 extends over 11 amino acids. V gave up 2 bases and J gave up 8 bases, with 6 bases separating them.

The sample holds one count of this clonotype. V gene TRBV11-2 combines with J gene TRBJ1-1; 7 bases are a match to TRBD1. The CDR3 sequence is 15 residues long. Trimming removed 4 bases from V and 4 bases from J; junction bases left unmatched: 9. Per the germline V gene, CDR1 is SGHAT and CDR2 is FQNNGV. In DNA form, the CDR3 reads TGTGCCAGCAGCTCAAACAGGGGTTTGGGCACTGAAGCTTTCTTT. Translating gives CASSSNRGLGTEAFF.

The count of this clonotype is one. A read error may explain this, as a much larger clone is one base away. CDR3 region: CASRGTGRTEAFF. CDR3 sequence (DNA): TGTGCCAGCAGGGGGACAGGGCGCACTGAAGCTTTCTTT. This chain uses TRBV12-3 or TRBV12-4 with TRBJ1-1; 9 bases agree with TRBD1. The CDR3 is made up of 13 amino acids. The trim removed 6 bases at V and 4 bases at J, leaving 3 bases unmatched.

V is TRBV6-1 and J is TRBJ2-7, with 10 nucleotides matching TRBD1. Germline V gene data show CDR1 as MNHNS and CDR2 as SASEGT. V lost 2 bases to trimming and J lost 6 bases; unmatched junction nucleotides: 7. The CDR3 is 15 amino acids. CDR3 nucleotide sequence: TGTGCCAGCAGTGAAATCGGGACAGGGGTAACCGAGCAGTACTTC. Translating gives CASSEIGTGVTEQYF.

This sequence joins TRBV10-3 and TRBJ2-5; 8 nucleotides line up with TRBD1. The end of the DNA aligns better with TRBJ2-7, so the J call may be wrong. In germline, CDR1 is ENHRY, CDR2 SYGVKD. The CDR3 is made up of 13 amino acids. CDR3 in amino acids: CAIRDRAPYEQYF. The CDR3 bases are TGTGCCATCAGGGACAGGGCCCCCTACGAGCAGTACTTC.

The gene calls are TRBV6-6 and TRBJ1-3, with TRBD1 matching 9 bases. The J segment lost 2 bases and the V segment lost 7 bases, leaving 6 bases of the junction unmatched. The CDR3 totals 15 residues. Looked up from germline, CDR1 is MNHNY and CDR2 is SVGAGI (reference sequence). The CDR3 sequence: CASIPTGGAGNTIYF. In DNA, the CDR3 is TGTGCCAGCATCCCGACAGGGGGAGCTGGAAACACCATATATTTT.

In DNA form, the CDR3 reads TGTGCCAGCAGTTCCCACCCGGAAGGGACCGCGGATACGCAGTATTTT. Translating gives CASSSHPEGTADTQYF. The rearrangement links TRBV2 to TRBJ2-3; D possibly matches TRBD1 or TRBD2 (5 bases each). The CDR3 length is 16 residues. V was clipped by 5 bases and J by 6 bases, with 21 bases between them. Germline CDR1 and CDR2: SNHLY and FYNNEI.

In its sample, this clonotype was seen many times. The CDR3 coding sequence is TGTGCCAGCAGCCCCCCGGGACAGGTATTTTCTGGGGCCAACGTCCTGACTTTC. Protein sequence: CASSPPGQVFSGANVLTF. The V and J genes are TRBV7-2 and TRBJ2-6; 8 bases match TRBD1. From germline, CDR1 is SGHTA and CDR2 FQGNSA. The junction had 10 bases not matched to a gene; V was cut back by 5 bases and J by 1 base. CDR3 size: 18 residues.

This clonotype was recorded a few times. The chain couples TRBV12-3 or TRBV12-4 to TRBJ2-5, with 10 bases matching TRBD2. The CDR3 consists of 15 residues. After removal of 6 bases from V and 5 bases from J, the junction contained 9 bases not matched to a gene. CDR3 DNA: TGTGCCAGCAGCTACAACAGCGGGGGGGCTGAGACCCAGTACTTC. Translation: CASSYNSGGAETQYF.

The CDR3 region has the DNA TGTGCCAGCGTTGCGGACGGGAGGCTATACCAAGAGACCCAGTACTTC. Protein: CASVADGRLYQETQYF. The V call is TRBV12-3 or TRBV12-4, the J call TRBJ2-5; 7 bases map to TRBD2. This CDR3 comprises 16 residues. The J segment lost 0 bases and the V segment lost 8 bases, leaving 12 bases of the junction unmatched.

The chain combines TRBV7-9 with TRBJ1-1; D gene uncertain. The CDR3 runs 11 residues. In germline, CDR1 is SEHNR, CDR2 FQNEAQ (reference sequence). The ends were cut back, 4 bases at V and 6 bases at J, with 6 bases in the middle. DNA for the CDR3: TGTGCCAGCAGCTGGGCAGCTGAAGCTTTCTTT. Translated, it gives CASSWAAEAFF.

The chain links TRBV20-1 to TRBJ1-4; D gene ambiguous. CDR1 is DFQATT and CDR2 is SNEGSKA in the germline V gene (reference sequence). V was clipped by 4 bases and J by 1 base, with 7 bases between them. CDR3 size: 13 residues. The CDR3 bases are TGCAGTGCTACGGACGGAACTAATGAAAAACTGTTTTTT. It translates to CSATDGTNEKLFF.

CDR3 sequence: CATLGLGNTGELFF. DNA for the CDR3: TGTGCCACCCTGGGACTAGGGAACACCGGGGAGCTGTTTTTT. This chain uses TRBV6-5 with TRBJ2-2; 8 nucleotides agree with TRBD2. The CDR3 covers 14 residues. CDR1 is MNHEY, CDR2 SVGAGI, per germline. Germline trimming cut 10 bases from V and 1 base from J; bases unmatched to any gene: 5.

This clonotype was detected a few times. This could be a read error, since a much larger clone is one nucleotide away. The V gene is TRBV20-1, the J gene TRBJ2-7; tentative D call: TRBD2 (5 bases). Germline values: CDR1 DFQATT, CDR2 SNEGSKA (reference sequence). V was trimmed by 7 bases and J by 3 bases, leaving 13 bases between them. This CDR3 has 12 amino acids. The CDR3 coding sequence is TGCAGTGGGAAGGCGGCGGGCTACGAGCAGTACTTC. Its translation is CSGKAAGYEQYF.

This clonotype was recorded at least ten times. CDR3 DNA sequence: TGCGCCAGCAGCCAAGGGGGACTATTACAAGAGACCCAGTACTTC. It encodes CASSQGGLLQETQYF. The chain uses TRBV4-1 and TRBJ2-5; 7 bases fit TRBD2. CDR1 and CDR2 (germline): MGHRA, YSYEKL. The CDR3 consists of 15 residues. The V gene end was trimmed by 1 base and the J gene end by 2 bases; junction bases not matched to a gene: 4.

This sequence joins TRBV20-1 and TRBJ2-1, with 7 nucleotides matching TRBD2. The germline CDR1 and CDR2 sequences are DFQATT and SNEGSKA (reference sequence). The CDR3 spans 15 residues. The V gene end was trimmed by 0 bases and the J gene end by 7 bases; junction bases not matched to a gene: 9. The CDR3 loop reads CSARDWSLAENEQFF. The CDR3 nucleotides read TGCAGTGCTAGAGATTGGAGCCTAGCGGAGAATGAGCAGTTCTTC.

In its sample, this clonotype was seen a few times. The rearrangement links TRBV20-1 to TRBJ2-5; maybe TRBD1 (5 bases). V was pared by 6 bases and J by 0 bases, with 11 bases between. The CDR3 length is 13 residues. Germline V gives CDR1 DFQATT, CDR2 SNEGSKA (reference sequence). The CDR3 DNA reads TGCAGTGCAGGGGCTGGGAACCAAGAGACCCAGTACTTC. Protein product: CSAGAGNQETQYF.